This T cell receptor beta chain originates from a study of blood T cell repertoires in COVID-19. Clones were sequenced by immunoSEQ multiplex PCR, and TCRdb holds only the in-frame ones, with some missing. Here the sample spans around 250,000 clones, around 90% being singletons. V was clipped by 6 bases and J by 1 base, with 9 bases between them. CDR1 LNHDA and CDR2 SQIVND come from the germline V gene (reference sequence). The CDR3 sequence is 14 residues long. The source material was PBMCs or T cells enriched from blood (not recorded which). This receptor was obtained from a woman under 40 with acute COVID-19. V and J are TRBV19 and TRBJ2-2, with TRBD2 as a possible D gene (6 bases). This CDR3 reads CASRGGKNTGELFF. CDR3 in DNA: TGTGCCAGTAGAGGCGGGAAGAACACCGGGGAGCTGTTTTTT.